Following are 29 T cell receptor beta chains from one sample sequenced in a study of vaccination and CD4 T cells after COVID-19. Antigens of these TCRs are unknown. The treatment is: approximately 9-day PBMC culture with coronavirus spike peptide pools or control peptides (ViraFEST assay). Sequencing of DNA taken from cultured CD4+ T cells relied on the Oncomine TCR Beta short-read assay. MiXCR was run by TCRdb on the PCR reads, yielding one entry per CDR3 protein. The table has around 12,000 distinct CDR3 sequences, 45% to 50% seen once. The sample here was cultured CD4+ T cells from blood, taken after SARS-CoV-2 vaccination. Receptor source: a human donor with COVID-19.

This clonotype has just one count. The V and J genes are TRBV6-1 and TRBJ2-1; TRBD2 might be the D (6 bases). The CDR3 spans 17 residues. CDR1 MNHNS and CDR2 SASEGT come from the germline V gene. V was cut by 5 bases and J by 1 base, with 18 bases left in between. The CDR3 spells CASSRPSGVSSYNEQFF. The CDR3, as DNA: TGTGCCAGCAGTAGGCCCTCGGGGGTGAGTTCCTACAATGAGCAGTTCTTC.

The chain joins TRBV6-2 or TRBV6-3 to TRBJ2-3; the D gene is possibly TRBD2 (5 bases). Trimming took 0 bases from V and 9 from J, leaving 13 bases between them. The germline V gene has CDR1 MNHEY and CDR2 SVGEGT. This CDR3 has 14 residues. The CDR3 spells CASSYSRASITQYF. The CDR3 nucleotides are TGTGCCAGCAGTTACTCGCGGGCCTCCATAACGCAGTATTTT.

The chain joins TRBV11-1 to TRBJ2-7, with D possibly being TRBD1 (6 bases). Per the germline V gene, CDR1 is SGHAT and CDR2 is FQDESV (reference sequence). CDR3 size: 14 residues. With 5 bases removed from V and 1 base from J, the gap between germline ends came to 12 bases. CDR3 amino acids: CASSVDRRSYEQYF. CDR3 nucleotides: TGTGCCAGCAGCGTAGACAGGCGTTCCTACGAGCAGTACTTC.

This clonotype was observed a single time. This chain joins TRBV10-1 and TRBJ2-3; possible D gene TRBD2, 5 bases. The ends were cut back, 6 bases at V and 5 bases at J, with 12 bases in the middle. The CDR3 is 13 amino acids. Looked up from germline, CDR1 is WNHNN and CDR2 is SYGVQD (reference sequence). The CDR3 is CASRRTVGDTQYF. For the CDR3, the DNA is TGCGCCAGCAGAAGGACTGTTGGAGATACGCAGTATTTT.

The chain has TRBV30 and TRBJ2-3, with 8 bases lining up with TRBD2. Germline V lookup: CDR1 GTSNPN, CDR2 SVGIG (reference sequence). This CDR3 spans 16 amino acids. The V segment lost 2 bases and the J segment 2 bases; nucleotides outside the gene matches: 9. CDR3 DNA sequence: TGTGCCTGGAGTCCCCTGGCGGGGGGCTACACAGATACGCAGTATTTT. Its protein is CAWSPLAGGYTDTQYF.

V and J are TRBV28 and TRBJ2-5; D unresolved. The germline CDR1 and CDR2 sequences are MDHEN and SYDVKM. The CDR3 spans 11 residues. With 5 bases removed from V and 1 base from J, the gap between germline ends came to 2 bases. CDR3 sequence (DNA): TGTGCCAGCAGTGCCCAAGAGACCCAGTACTTC. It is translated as CASSAQETQYF. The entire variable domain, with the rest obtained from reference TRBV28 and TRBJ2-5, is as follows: DVKVTQSSRYLVKRTGEKVFLECVQDMDHENMFWYRQDPGLGLRLIYFSYDVKMKEKGDIPEGYSVSREKKERFSLILESASTNQTSMYLCASSAQETQYFGPGTRLLVL.

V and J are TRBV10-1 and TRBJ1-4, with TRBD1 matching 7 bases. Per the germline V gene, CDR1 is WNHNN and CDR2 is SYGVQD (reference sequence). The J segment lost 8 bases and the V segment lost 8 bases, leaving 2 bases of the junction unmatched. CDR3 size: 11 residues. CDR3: CASGTAEKLFF. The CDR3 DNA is TGCGCCAGCGGGACAGCAGAAAAACTGTTTTTT.

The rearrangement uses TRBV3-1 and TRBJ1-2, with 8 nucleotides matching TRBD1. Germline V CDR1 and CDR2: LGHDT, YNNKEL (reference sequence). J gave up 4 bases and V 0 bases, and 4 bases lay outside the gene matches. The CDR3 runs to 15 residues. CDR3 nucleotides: TGTGCCAGCAGCCAAGAGATGGGACAGGTCTATGGCTACACCTTC. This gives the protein CASSQEMGQVYGYTF.

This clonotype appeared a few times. The CDR3: CASSDYRGVNTEAFF. The CDR3 bases are TGTGCCAGCAGTGATTATCGGGGGGTGAACACTGAAGCTTTCTTT. The rearrangement links TRBV2 to TRBJ1-1; tentatively, D is TRBD1 (5 bases). The CDR3 extends over 15 amino acids. Germline CDR1 reads SNHLY; CDR2 reads FYNNEI. Trimming removed 3 bases at V and 0 bases at J, with 11 bases between.

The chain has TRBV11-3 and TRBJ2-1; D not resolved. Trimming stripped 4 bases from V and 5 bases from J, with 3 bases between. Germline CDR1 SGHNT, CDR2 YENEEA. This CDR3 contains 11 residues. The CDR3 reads CASSYDNEQFF. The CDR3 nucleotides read TGTGCCAGCAGCTACGACAATGAGCAGTTCTTC.

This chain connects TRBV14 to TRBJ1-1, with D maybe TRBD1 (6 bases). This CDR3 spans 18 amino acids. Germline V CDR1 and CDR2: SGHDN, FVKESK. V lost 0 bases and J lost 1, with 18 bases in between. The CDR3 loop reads CASSQESGTPRGNTEAFF. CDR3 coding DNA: TGTGCCAGCAGCCAAGAGTCTGGGACACCGAGGGGGAACACTGAAGCTTTCTTT.

CDR3 nucleotide sequence: TGTGCCAGCAGCCCGAAGGGACAGGACTATGGCTACACCTTC. Its translation: CASSPKGQDYGYTF. The chain uses TRBV5-6 and TRBJ1-2; 8 bases match TRBD1. The CDR3 consists of 14 residues. Germline trimming cut 4 bases from V and 3 bases from J; bases unmatched to any gene: 5. Germline V lookup: CDR1 SGHDT, CDR2 YYEEEE.

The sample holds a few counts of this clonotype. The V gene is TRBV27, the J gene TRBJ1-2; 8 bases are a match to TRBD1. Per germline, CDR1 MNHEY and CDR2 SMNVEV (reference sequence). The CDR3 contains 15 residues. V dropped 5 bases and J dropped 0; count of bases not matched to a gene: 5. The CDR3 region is CASSGTGQANYGYTF. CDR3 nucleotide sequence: TGTGCCAGCAGTGGGACAGGCCAAGCTAACTATGGCTACACCTTC.

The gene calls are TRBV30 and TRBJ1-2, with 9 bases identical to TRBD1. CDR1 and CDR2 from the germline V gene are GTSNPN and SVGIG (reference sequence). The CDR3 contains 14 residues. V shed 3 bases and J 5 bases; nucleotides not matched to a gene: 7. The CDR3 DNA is TGTGCCTGGAGGGGGACAGGGAATGCTTATGGCTACACCTTC. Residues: CAWRGTGNAYGYTF. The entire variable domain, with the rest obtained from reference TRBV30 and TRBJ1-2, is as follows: SQTIHQWPATLVQPVGSPLSLECTVEGTSNPNLYWYRQAAGRGLQLLFYSVGIGQISSEVPQNLSASRPQDRQFILSSKKLLLSDSGFYLCAWRGTGNAYGYTFGSGTRLTVV.

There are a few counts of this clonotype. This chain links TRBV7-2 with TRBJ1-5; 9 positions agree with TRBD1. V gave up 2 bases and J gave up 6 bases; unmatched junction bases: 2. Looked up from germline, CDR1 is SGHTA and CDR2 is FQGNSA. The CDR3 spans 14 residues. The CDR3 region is CASSLTGGGQPQHF. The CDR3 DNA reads TGTGCCAGCAGCTTAACAGGGGGCGGTCAGCCCCAGCATTTT.

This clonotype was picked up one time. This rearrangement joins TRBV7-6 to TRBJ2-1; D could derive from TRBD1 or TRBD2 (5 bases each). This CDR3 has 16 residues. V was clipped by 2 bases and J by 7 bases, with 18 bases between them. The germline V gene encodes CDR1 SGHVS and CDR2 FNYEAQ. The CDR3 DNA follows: TGTGCCAGCAGCTTAACAGCAGGGACGGTTATGAATGAGCAGTTCTTC. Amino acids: CASSLTAGTVMNEQFF.

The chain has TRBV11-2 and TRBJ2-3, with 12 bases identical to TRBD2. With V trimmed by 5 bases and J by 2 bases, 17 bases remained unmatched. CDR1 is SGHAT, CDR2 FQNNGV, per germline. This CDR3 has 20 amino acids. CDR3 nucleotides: TGTGCCAGCAGCGCCCGACTAGCGGGGGTCTCCGGGACGTACACAGATACGCAGTATTTT. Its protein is CASSARLAGVSGTYTDTQYF.

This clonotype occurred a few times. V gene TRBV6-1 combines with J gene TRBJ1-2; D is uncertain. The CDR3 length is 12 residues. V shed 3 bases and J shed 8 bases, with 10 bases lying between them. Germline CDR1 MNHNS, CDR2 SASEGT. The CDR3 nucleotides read TGTGCCAGCAGTGACAGACTGAAAGGCTACACCTTC. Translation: CASSDRLKGYTF.

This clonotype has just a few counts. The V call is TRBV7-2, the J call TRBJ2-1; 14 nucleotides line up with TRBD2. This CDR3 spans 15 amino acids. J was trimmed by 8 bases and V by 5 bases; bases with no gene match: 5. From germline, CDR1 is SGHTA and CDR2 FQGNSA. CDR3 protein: CASSARLAGGHEQFF. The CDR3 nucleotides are TGTGCCAGCAGCGCTCGACTAGCGGGGGGGCATGAGCAGTTCTTC.

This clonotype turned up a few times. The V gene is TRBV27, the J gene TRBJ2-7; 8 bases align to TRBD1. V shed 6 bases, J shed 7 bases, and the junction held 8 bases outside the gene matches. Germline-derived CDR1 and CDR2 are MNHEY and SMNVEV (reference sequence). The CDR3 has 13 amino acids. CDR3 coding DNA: TGTGCCAGCAGCCGGGACAGGTGGGGTGAGCAGTACTTC. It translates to CASSRDRWGEQYF.

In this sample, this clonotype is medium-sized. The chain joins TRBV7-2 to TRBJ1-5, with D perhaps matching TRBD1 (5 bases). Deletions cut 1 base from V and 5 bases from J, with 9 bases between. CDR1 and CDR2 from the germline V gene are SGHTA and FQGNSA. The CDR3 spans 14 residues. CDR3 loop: CASSLGREDQPQHF. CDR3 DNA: TGTGCCAGCAGCTTAGGCAGGGAGGATCAGCCCCAGCATTTT.

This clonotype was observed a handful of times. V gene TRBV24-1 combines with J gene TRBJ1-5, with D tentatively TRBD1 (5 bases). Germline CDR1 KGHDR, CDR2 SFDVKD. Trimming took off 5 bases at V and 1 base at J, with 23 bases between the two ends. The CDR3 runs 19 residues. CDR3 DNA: TGTGCCACCAGTGTCCCACCCTTTTCCGGGACCGCGAGCAATCAGCCCCAGCATTTT. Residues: CATSVPPFSGTASNQPQHF.

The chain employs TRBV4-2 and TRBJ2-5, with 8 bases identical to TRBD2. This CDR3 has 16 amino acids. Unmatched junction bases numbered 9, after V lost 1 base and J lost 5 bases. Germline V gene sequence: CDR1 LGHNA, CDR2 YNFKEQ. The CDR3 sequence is CASSQGVGSGAETQYF. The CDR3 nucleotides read TGTGCCAGCAGCCAAGGAGTCGGTAGCGGGGCGGAGACCCAGTACTTC.

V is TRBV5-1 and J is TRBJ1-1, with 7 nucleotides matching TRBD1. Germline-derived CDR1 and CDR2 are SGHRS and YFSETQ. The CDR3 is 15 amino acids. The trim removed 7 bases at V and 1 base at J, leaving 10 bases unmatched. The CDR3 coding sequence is TGCGCCAGCGTCCCCGGGGCAGGGGGGAACACTGAAGCTTTCTTT. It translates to CASVPGAGGNTEAFF.

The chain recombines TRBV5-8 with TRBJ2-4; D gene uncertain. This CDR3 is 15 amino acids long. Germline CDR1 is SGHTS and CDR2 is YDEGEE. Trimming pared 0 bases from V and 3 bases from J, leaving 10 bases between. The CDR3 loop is CASSLAKPVKNIQYF. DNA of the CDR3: TGTGCCAGCAGCTTGGCAAAACCGGTCAAAAACATTCAGTACTTC.

The CDR3 region is CASSLDSPRTDTQYF. CDR3 DNA sequence: TGTGCCAGCAGCCTGGACTCTCCCCGCACAGATACGCAGTATTTT. This rearrangement joins TRBV7-2 to TRBJ2-3; D is perhaps TRBD2 (5 bases). There are 15 residues in the CDR3. Deletions cut 5 bases from V and 1 base from J, with 13 bases between. Germline V gives CDR1 SGHTA, CDR2 FQGNSA.

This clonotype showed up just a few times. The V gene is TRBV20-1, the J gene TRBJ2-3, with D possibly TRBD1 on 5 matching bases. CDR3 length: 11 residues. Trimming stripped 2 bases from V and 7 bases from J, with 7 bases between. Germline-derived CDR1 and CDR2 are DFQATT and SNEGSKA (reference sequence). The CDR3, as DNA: TGCAGTGCTAGAAGGGGTCATACGCAGTATTTT. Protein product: CSARRGHTQYF.

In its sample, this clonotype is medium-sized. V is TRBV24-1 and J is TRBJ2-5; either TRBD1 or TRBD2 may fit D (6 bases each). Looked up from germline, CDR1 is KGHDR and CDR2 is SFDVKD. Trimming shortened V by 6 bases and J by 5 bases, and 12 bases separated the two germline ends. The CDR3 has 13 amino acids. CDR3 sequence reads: CATSRGPGETQYF. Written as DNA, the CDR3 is TGTGCCACCAGTCGGGGGCCGGGGGAGACCCAGTACTTC.

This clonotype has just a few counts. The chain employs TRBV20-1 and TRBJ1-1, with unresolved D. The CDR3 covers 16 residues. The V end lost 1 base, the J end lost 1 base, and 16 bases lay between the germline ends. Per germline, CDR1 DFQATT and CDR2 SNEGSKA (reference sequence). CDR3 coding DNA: TGCAGTGCTAGAGGCTCGTCTAATCACCAGAACACTGAAGCTTTCTTT. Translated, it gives CSARGSSNHQNTEAFF.